The 9 T cell receptor beta chains below come from one sample, sequenced in a study of Graves' ophthalmopathy and Graves' hyperthyroidism. Transcripts of RNA were the source for amplifying TCR beta CDR3 regions. Second-round multiplex PCR came after a first-round RT-PCR that employed HTBI primers. TCRdb reanalysed the multiplex PCR reads using MiXCR and keeps one entry per CDR3 protein. The table has about 400,000 distinct CDR3 sequences, about a sixth seen once; the top ten hold approximately 1.4%. The sample comprised peripheral blood. These receptors came from a young woman with Graves' ophthalmopathy.

This clonotype was detected ten times or more. This chain joins TRBV29-1 and TRBJ1-2; the match to TRBD1 covers 10 bases. The CDR3 totals 16 residues. Germline trimming cut 0 bases from V and 8 bases from J; bases unmatched to any gene: 12. Germline V gene data show CDR1 as SQVTM and CDR2 as ANQGSEA. The DNA of the CDR3 is TGCAGCGTTGAAGATAGGGGAACGGGACAGGGGACAGGCTACACCTTC. Its translation: CSVEDRGTGQGTGYTF.

In this sample, this clonotype turned up many times. The J gene is TRBJ2-7, the V gene TRBV11-2, with D possibly matching TRBD2 (6 bases). CDR1 SGHAT and CDR2 FQNNGV come from the germline V gene. The CDR3 runs 14 residues. Trimming stripped 3 bases from V and 5 bases from J, with 14 bases between. The CDR3 loop is CASSFPGLRNEQYF. In DNA, the CDR3 is TGTGCCAGCAGCTTCCCGGGACTCAGGAACGAGCAGTACTTC.

This clonotype was detected ten times or more. The chain recombines TRBV20-1 with TRBJ1-2; D ambiguous. The CDR3 runs 13 residues. CDR1 is DFQATT, CDR2 SNEGSKA, per germline (reference sequence). Deletions cut 4 bases from V and 0 bases from J, with 9 bases between. In DNA, the CDR3 is TGCAGTGCTATCAAGGGAGCTAACTATGGCTACACCTTC. It encodes CSAIKGANYGYTF.

The chain is built from TRBV7-2 and TRBJ2-5, with TRBD1 matching over 7 bases. The ends lost 6 bases at V and 3 bases at J; junction bases unmatched: 7. CDR1 and CDR2 (germline): SGHTA, FQGNSA. The CDR3 runs to 14 residues. This chain's CDR3 is CASRWETGEETQYF. In DNA form, the CDR3 reads TGTGCCAGCAGGTGGGAAACAGGGGAAGAGACCCAGTACTTC.

The genes are TRBV7-2 and TRBJ2-7; D is possibly TRBD1 (5 bases). This CDR3 has 14 amino acids. The germline V and J ends were trimmed by 2 bases and 9 bases, with 17 bases remaining between them. Germline assignment: CDR1 SGHTA and CDR2 FQGNSA. The CDR3 is CASSLSPGSVGQYF. The CDR3 DNA is TGTGCCAGCAGCTTAAGTCCAGGGTCGGTCGGGCAGTACTTC.

At least ten counts were recorded for this clonotype. The rearrangement joins TRBV7-6 to TRBJ1-1, with D unresolved. Trimming removed 5 bases from V and 0 bases from J, with 13 bases in between. This CDR3 has 15 amino acids. CDR1 SGHVS and CDR2 FNYEAQ come from the germline V gene. CDR3 bases: TGTGCCAGCAGCCTCGCCCATCCCATGAACACTGAAGCTTTCTTT. This encodes CASSLAHPMNTEAFF.

Ten or more counts support this clonotype. The rearrangement uses TRBV7-2 and TRBJ1-2; no clear D gene. V lost 11 bases, J lost 3 bases, and 13 bases lay in between. Germline assignment: CDR1 SGHTA and CDR2 FQGNSA. The CDR3 covers 12 residues. The CDR3, as DNA: TGTGCCGGTCGGGATAGGGACTATGGCTACACCTTC. Residues: CAGRDRDYGYTF.

A word on this clonotype: This sequence may be a read error, since a much larger clone differs from it by one base. J is TRBJ1-1 and V is TRBV7-9; D is ambiguous. Germline loops: CDR1 SEHNR, CDR2 FQNEAQ (reference sequence). CDR3 length: 13 residues. The CDR3 DNA sequence: TGTGCTGGGAGGAACAGATTGAAGACTGAAGCTTTCTTT. Protein sequence: CAGRNRLKTEAFF.

This clonotype was counted ten times or more. This rearrangement joins TRBV11-2 to TRBJ1-5; unclear D gene. The CDR3 loop spans 14 amino acids. Per germline, CDR1 SGHAT and CDR2 FQNNGV. Trimming cost V 5 bases and J 1 base, with 9 bases left between them. The CDR3 bases are TGTGCCAGCAGCCCGGGCCCGAGCAATCAGCCCCAGCATTTT. It translates to CASSPGPSNQPQHF.